Sequencing of this T cell receptor beta chain was carried out in a study of CD8+ T cells in alopecia areata. Sequencing templates came from extracted RNA that was reverse transcribed into cDNA. Here immunoSEQ multiplex PCR was the method, and the copy in TCRdb shows in-frame clones only, minus some. The table has 150,000 to 180,000 clones, more than 45% seen once. The germline V gene encodes CDR1 SNHLY and CDR2 FYNNEI. Trimming left V 8 bases short and J 9 bases short, with 23 bases between. This CDR3 region has 15 residues. Collection of lesional scalp punch biopsies and peripheral blood was performed in alopecia areata patients.

Specimen: CD8+ T cells sorted from blood, collected at week 0. The chain links TRBV2 to TRBJ2-1, with D perhaps being TRBD1 or TRBD2 (6 bases each). The origin of this receptor is a human donor with alopecia areata. DNA of the CDR3: TGTGCCAGCTCACCTCTAGCGTATGGGGGCGGTGAGCAGTTCTTC. Translating gives CASSPLAYGGGEQFF.